This T cell receptor (beta chain) is drawn from a study of cytomegalovirus exposure and HLA in healthy donors (dated by TCRdb to about 2017). At the level of the whole study: In an earlier analysis of under 750 of the donors, about 270 Gb of sequence data and 90 million to 120 million unique TCR beta sequences from roughly 190 million T cells were reported. Approximately 300 gigabases of sequencing data and roughly 81 million unique TCR sequences made up an early release that covered about 640 HLA-typed donors. The genetic ancestry cluster associated with self-reported Caucasian donors included about four fifths of the 398 genotyped donors. The study aimed to test whether cataloging public T cell receptors could reveal signatures of past pathogen exposure. Using immunosequencing, the study profiled T cell repertoires from 550 to 750 subjects and related those repertoires to cytomegalovirus serostatus. Along with the approximately 650-subject first cohort, a separate validation cohort of around 110 different subjects was used. To predict cytomegalovirus infection status, the study brought together high-throughput TCR immunosequencing, statistical association of individual TCRs with disease status, and machine learning. A later analysis re-analyzed previously published TCR beta repertoires from roughly 690 donors and added high-resolution HLA genotyping to study TCR occurrence patterns. Rather than using new phenotypic data, the later analysis identified candidate immune exposures from TCR beta sequences and from how often those sequences occurred across donors. To decide whether each TCR beta V gene segment behaved as functional or pseudogenic, an earlier analysis of fewer than 750 of the donors relied on high-throughput TCR beta sequencing. Donor age, sex, ethnicity and CMV serostatus were compiled alongside the repertoire data. A later genetic analysis used genome-wide SNP genotypes for about 60% of the roughly 700 donors, treating that subset as a discovery cohort. All discovery cohort repertoires had been generated on a single sequencing platform. Class I and class II HLA loci were covered by the typing at four-digit resolution. Typing coverage differed by locus: A, B, C, DRB1 and DQB1 were typed in roughly 629-630 donors, DQA1 in 522, DPA1 in around 600, and DPB1 in approximately 450. A few DR-DQ haplotypes were treated as single units for association and clustering because of strong linkage in the cohort. Across some 400 genotyped donors of the cohort, an average of roughly 230,000 unique TCR beta nucleotide sequences per donor were sequenced, and 15% to 20% of those sequences were non-productive. On the study overall, not on this receptor specifically: Several of the top co-occurrence clusters appeared to be linked to parvovirus B19, influenza, CMV and Epstein-Barr virus, according to a later analysis. Compared with the approximately 600-donor mean, donors in an Asian-associated ancestry cluster had fewer N-insertions in productive TCRs, according to a later genetic analysis. Only TCR beta chains were sequenced in this cohort, and the absence of alpha or paired-chain data limited detectable features. A total of about 180 TCR beta chains were listed by the study as associated with cytomegalovirus. In an earlier analysis of over 550 of the donors, most TCR beta V segments were observed in productive rearrangements about 90% or about 30% of the time, broadly matching IMGT annotations. In a later analysis, HLA-associated TCR beta chains showed more clonal expansion and lower generation probabilities than non-associated chains that were equally common. A group of highly shared sequence variants was considered likely to be a technical artifact of the sequencing pipeline. A later analysis associated around 16,000 TCR beta sequences with specific HLA alleles at a false discovery rate of 0.05. A further reported finding was that TCR beta sequences accurately predicted the HLA-A and HLA-B alleles for most subjects in the first cohort. The earlier analysis of approximately 590 of the donors excluded roughly 17 rarely observed V segments, including chromosome 9 orphons, because counts were too low. According to the authors, the approach could potentially be generalized to other disease states and immunological phenotypes. Cytomegalovirus status was reported to be diagnosed by the classifier with high specificity and sensitivity in both the original and validation cohorts. Assigning TCR associations to individual alleles was difficult when HLA alleles, especially DR and DQ, strongly co-occurred. While some public TCRs were present in many individuals, most TCR sequences turned up only very rarely across donors. In a later analysis, most CMV-associated TCR beta chains were found to appear HLA-restricted, with HLA associations seemingly driven largely by CMV exposure. A few of the identified cytomegalovirus-associated TCR beta chains were confirmed in vitro to be specific for cytomegalovirus antigens. Roughly uniform sequencing depth across donors was assumed in presence/absence analyses, although this assumption may not hold. Correlated functional status among segregating V segments might reflect linkage disequilibrium, but an unknown experimental factor could not be ruled out. Some IMGT-functional V segments, including TRBV6-2 and TRBV6-3, could not be told apart with the 87-base-pair reads, so those segments were excluded. A later analysis found that TCR association rates varied across HLA loci, with DRB1 alleles showing the most associated TCRs and HLA-C alleles the fewest. Because HLA typing was unavailable for some donors at each locus, only the typed subset was used in association tests. For the cohort, immune exposure information was limited to CMV serostatus. An association between a missense DCLRE1C variant and V-gene and J-gene trimming of TCR beta chains was found in a later genetic analysis and replicated in an independent cohort.

In total, 600 or so healthy bone marrow donors made up the cohort. At the time of sampling, all cohort members were nominally healthy, though unrecorded immune exposures were likely present. The donor tested CMV seropositive and was one of the 289 seropositive cohort members. A peripheral blood sample was collected from each donor, and TCR beta sequencing was performed on peripheral blood mononuclear cells. Genomic DNA extraction from the blood cell samples was performed with the Qiagen DNeasy Blood Extraction Kit. V is reduced by 9 bases and J by 2 bases, leaving a spacing of 14 bases between them. The CDR3 spans 13 residues, from the cysteine through the phenylalanine. Solely the CDR3 DNA is kept, with 39 bases framed from the first base. For CDR1 and CDR2, the germline V gene lists SGHRS and YFSETQ. Note on this clone: Its specific antigen is unknown.

Library preparation was by the immunoSEQ multiplex PCR assay. A mixture of 60 forward primers for TCR Vbeta segments and 13 reverse primers for TCR Jbeta segments was used in the multiplex PCR. Amplification of the CDR3 region of rearranged TCR beta genes was performed with a multiplex PCR assay on genomic DNA. The amplified TCR beta libraries were sequenced on the Illumina HiSeq System as 87-base-pair reads. Per the authors' processing: Across the roughly 700 repertoires, a later analysis counted 75 million to 90 million unique TCR beta chains, about 10 million of which were shared by at least two donors. A nearest-neighbor algorithm error-corrected the raw reads and collapsed the reads into unique sequences, merging closely related sequences to remove PCR and sequencing errors. Alignment of CDR3 sequences to IMGT reference sequences was used to assign V, D and J gene segments. Each retained sequence needed at least a six-nucleotide match to both a V gene segment and a J gene segment. A rearrangement was called productive if the CDR3 had no stop codons and remained in frame with V and J, and every other rearrangement was called non-productive. CDR3 was defined according to IMGT convention as the region running from the second conserved V-encoded cysteine to the conserved J-encoded phenylalanine. Sequences without an unambiguous match to a single V gene segment were excluded from the earlier analysis of approximately 600 of the donors. In an earlier analysis of 587 of the donors, V segments were called functional above 56.7% productive rearrangements and were called segregating when the between-donor standard deviation exceeded 5%. A statistical classification framework was built for diagnosing cytomegalovirus status from the catalog of TCR beta chain sequences. In a later analysis, TCR nucleotide sequences were compared against IMGT/GENE-DB human TR gene sequences so that V and J genes could be assigned. A later analysis assigned CDR3 sequences and most-parsimonious VDJ recombination scenarios with the TCRdist pipeline. In a later analysis, each TCR beta chain was defined by its CDR3 amino acid sequence together with its V-gene family, and reads lacking a unique V-gene family were excluded. To address suspected cross-contamination and a sequencing artifact, a later analysis removed under 600 highly shared, low-generation-probability nucleotide sequences. For each public chain, a later analysis derived a clonal expansion index from normalized ranks of inferred template counts within each repertoire. A later analysis computed generation probabilities with a VDJ recombination model fitted to out-of-frame rearrangements, and checked the results against IGoR. In a later analysis, hypergeometric tests were used to score TCR-TCR, TCR-HLA and TCR-CMV co-occurrence, with a repertoire-size bias correction applied to TCR pairs. False discovery rates were estimated in a later analysis by permuting HLA or CMV assignments 20 times. In a later analysis, co-occurring TCRs were grouped with DBSCAN, and TCRdist sequence similarity was added when clustering was performed within HLA-allele-positive subsets. Repertoires with fewer than 30,000 or more than 120,000 public chains were left out of co-occurrence clustering, as were a handful of repertoires with anomalous nucleotide sharing. TCRdb stores this immuneACCESS table with in-frame sequences only. Part of the clones is absent; in the studies checked, under half of the shortfall reflects unresolved V genes, and no reason is known for the rest. The V and J calls and clone size are taken from that table; D and trimming were inferred from the DNA. The record for this sample contains more than 85,000 clones. About 5.9% of the sample goes to the ten largest clones.

Here the chain combines TRBV5-1 and TRBJ1-1; the D gene cannot be resolved reliably. The source material was PBMCs. The receptor comes from a girl aged 10 to 17 in good health and CMV-seropositive. The CDR3 loop reads CATRRGGNTEAFF. The bases are TGCGCCACGAGACGAGGTGGCAACACTGAAGCTTTCTTT.